This TCR beta chain was sequenced in a study of T cell repertoires in cytomegalovirus infection. Whole-study context: CMV epitopes used comprised recently identified HLA-C-restricted ones and well-studied HLA-B-restricted ones. Based on public TCR beta signatures, there were indications of CMV infection and of a matching HLA type. Points from the study as a whole: Totalled public TCR beta family frequency picked out people who carried CMV plus the relevant HLA.

TCRdb re-called the reads through MiXCR, storing one row per CDR3 protein. The sample shows about 50,000 distinct CDR3 sequences, around a fifth of them seen only once. There are 21 residues in the CDR3. CDR1 is SGHTA, CDR2 FQGTGA, per germline. Germline trimming cut 4 bases from V and 0 bases from J; bases unmatched to any gene: 19. A remark on this clonotype: As yet, its antigen is unknown.

Sequenced here: CD8+ T cells from cultured PBMCs, sampled from culture after CMV antigen stimulation. The clonotype comes from a human donor in good health (CMV status not recorded). Some clones in this sample may be carry-over from other donors' samples. The chain recombines TRBV7-3 with TRBJ2-1; 9 bases are shared with TRBD1. CDR3 sequence: CASSSSLKGQGPFSSYNEQFF. The CDR3 DNA follows: TGTGCCAGCAGCTCCAGTTTGAAGGGACAGGGCCCGTTTAGCTCCTACAATGAGCAGTTCTTC.